One T cell receptor (beta chain) is described in this entry. As originally analysed: Estimated nucleated cell counts came from reference gene primer amplification. Profiling relied on immunoSEQ multiplex PCR, and the TCRdb table lists in-frame clones only, not all of them. The D gene and trimming were derived from the DNA, and the V and J assignments and clone size from that table. The table lists about 44,000 clones, approximately 79% of them singletons, with around 44% in the top ten. This specimen belongs to a study of blood T cell repertoires in COVID-19. Study in general: Both acute and convalescent COVID-19 samples were obtained from the United States, Italy and Spain. T cells, B-cell-depleted T cells, or PBMCs provided the cDNA or gDNA that served as material.

The CDR3 runs to 16 residues. From germline, CDR1 is MNHNY and CDR2 SVGAGI (reference sequence). V was clipped by 4 bases and J by 4 bases; unmatched bases: 6. The sequencing sample was made of peripheral blood. The receptor was derived from a human donor in a cohort sampled during active COVID-19. The chain couples TRBV6-6 to TRBJ2-6, with TRBD1 matching 8 bases. CDR3 nucleotides: TGTGCCAGCAGTTTGCAGGGGGCGCTGGGGGCCAACGTCCTGACTTTC. Protein product: CASSLQGALGANVLTF.